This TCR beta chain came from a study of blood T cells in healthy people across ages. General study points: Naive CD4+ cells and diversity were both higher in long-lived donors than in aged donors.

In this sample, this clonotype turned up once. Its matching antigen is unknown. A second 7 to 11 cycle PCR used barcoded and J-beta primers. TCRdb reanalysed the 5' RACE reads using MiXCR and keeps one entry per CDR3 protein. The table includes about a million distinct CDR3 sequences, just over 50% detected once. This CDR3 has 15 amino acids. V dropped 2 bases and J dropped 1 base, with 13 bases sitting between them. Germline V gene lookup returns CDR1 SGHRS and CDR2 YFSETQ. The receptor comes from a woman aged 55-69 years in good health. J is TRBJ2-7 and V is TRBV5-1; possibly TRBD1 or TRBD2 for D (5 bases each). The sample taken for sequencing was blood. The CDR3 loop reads CASSFSRDPSYEQYF. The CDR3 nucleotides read TGCGCCAGCAGCTTCAGCCGGGACCCTTCCTACGAGCAGTACTTC.